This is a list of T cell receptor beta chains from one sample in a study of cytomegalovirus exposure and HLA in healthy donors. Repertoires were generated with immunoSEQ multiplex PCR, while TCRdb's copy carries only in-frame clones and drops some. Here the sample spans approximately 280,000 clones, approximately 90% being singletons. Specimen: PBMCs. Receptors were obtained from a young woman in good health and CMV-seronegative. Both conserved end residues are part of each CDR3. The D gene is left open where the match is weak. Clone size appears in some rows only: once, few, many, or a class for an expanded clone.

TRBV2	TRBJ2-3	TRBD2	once	TGTGCCAGCGGCCGACTAGCGGGGGCAGATACGCAGTATTTT	CASGRLAGADTQYF
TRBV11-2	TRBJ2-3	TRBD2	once	TGTGCCAGCAGCAGGACTAGCGGGAGGACTACAGATACGCAGTATTTT	CASSRTSGRTTDTQYF
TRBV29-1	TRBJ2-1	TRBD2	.	TGCAGCGTGACCGGGACTAGCGGGTACAATGAGCAGTTCTTC	CSVTGTSGYNEQFF
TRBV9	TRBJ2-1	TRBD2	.	TGTGCCAGCAGCGTATTAGCGGGAGCTTACTACAATGAGCAGTTCTTC	CASSVLAGAYYNEQFF
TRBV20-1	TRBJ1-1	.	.	TGCAGTGCTAGTGCCTGGGGGGGGGCTTTCTTT	CSASAWGGAFF
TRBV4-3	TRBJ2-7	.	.	TGCGCCAGCAGCCAAGAGGAGGGCTACGAGCAGTACTTC	CASSQEEGYEQYF
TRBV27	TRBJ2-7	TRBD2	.	TGTGCCAGCAGTCCCCAAGGACTAGCGGGATTCCACGAGCAGTACTTC	CASSPQGLAGFHEQYF
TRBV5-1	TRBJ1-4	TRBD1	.	TGCGCCAGCAGCCCGGGACAGGGTAATGAAAAACTGTTTTTT	CASSPGQGNEKLFF
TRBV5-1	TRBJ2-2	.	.	TGCGCCAGCAGCTTGGTTCAGGGGTACACCGGGGAGCTGTTTTTT	CASSLVQGYTGELFF
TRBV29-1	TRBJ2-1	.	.	TGCAGCGTTGCAGGGTTTAGCTCCTACAATGAGCAGTTCTTC	CSVAGFSSYNEQFF
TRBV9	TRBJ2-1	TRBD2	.	TGTGCCAGCGGAACTGGGACTAGCGGGAAGGGGTTTGATGAGCAGTTCTTC	CASGTGTSGKGFDEQFF
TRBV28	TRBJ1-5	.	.	TGTGCCAGCAGTCGCGGCAATAGCAATCAGCCCCAGCATTTT	CASSRGNSNQPQHF
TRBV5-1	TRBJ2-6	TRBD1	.	TGCGCCAGCAGCTTGGGAGACAGGGGCGCCCTTGGGGCCAACGTCCTGACTTTC	CASSLGDRGALGANVLTF
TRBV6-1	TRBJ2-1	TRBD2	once	TGTGCCAGCATCATTAGCGGGAGGGCCCCCAATGAGCAGTTCTTC	CASIISGRAPNEQFF
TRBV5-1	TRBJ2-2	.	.	TGCGCCAGCAGCCAGGCAATTGCGAACACCGGGGAGCTGTTTTTT	CASSQAIANTGELFF
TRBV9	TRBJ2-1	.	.	TGTGCCAGCAGCGACGGACAGTCTAGCTCCTACAATGAGCAGTTCTTC	CASSDGQSSSYNEQFF
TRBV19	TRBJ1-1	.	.	TGTGCCAGTAGGGAGGGACGCCCCCTCTCTAACACTGAAGCTTTCTTT	CASREGRPLSNTEAFF
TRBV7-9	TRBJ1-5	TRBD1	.	TGTGCCAGCAGCCGTCAGGGGGGCGGCCAGCCCCAGCATTTT	CASSRQGGGQPQHF
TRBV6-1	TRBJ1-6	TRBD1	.	TGTGCCAGCTTTTCACAGGGGGCATATAATTCACCCCTCCACTTT	CASFSQGAYNSPLHF
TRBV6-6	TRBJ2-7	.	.	TGTGCCAGCAGTTACCTCGGGGGACGGTACGAGCAGTACTTC	CASSYLGGRYEQYF
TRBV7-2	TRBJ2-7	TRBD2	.	TGTGCCAGCAGTTCCTTTTCTAGCGGGAGTTTGTCCTACGAGCAGTACTTC	CASSSFSSGSLSYEQYF
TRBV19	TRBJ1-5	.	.	TGTGCCAGTAGTACCCCCCGGGGGGGCAATCAGCCCCAGCATTTT	CASSTPRGGNQPQHF
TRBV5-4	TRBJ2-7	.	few	TGTGCCAGCAGCTCCTACTACGAGCAGTACTTC	CASSSYYEQYF
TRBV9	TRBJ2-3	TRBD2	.	TGTGCCAGCAGCGTAAGGAATGGGACTAGCGGGAGAAGTTTGCTCGGAGATACGCAGTATTTT	CASSVRNGTSGRSLLGDTQYF
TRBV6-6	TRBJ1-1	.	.	TGTGCCGGCAGGGGCGGGAAGAACACTGAAGCTTTCTTT	CAGRGGKNTEAFF
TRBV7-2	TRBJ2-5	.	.	TGTGCCAGCAGCTTATCGGTACAGGAGACCCAGTACTTC	CASSLSVQETQYF
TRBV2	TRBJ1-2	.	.	TGTGCCAGCAGTGAAACTGGGGGCGACTATGGCTACACCTTC	CASSETGGDYGYTF
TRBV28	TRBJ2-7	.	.	TGTGCCAGCAGTTTTCAGGGGTTCAGCGAGCAGTACTTC	CASSFQGFSEQYF
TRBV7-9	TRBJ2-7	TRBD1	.	TGTGCCAGCAGCTTAGTTGGGACAGGGGGCTTATTCGAGCAGTACTTC	CASSLVGTGGLFEQYF
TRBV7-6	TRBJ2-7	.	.	TGTGCCAGCAGCTTAGAGGTGGGAGTGGGCGAGCAGTACTTC	CASSLEVGVGEQYF
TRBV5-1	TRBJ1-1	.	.	TGCGCCAGCAGCTTGCGAGTGAACACTGAAGCTTTCTTT	CASSLRVNTEAFF
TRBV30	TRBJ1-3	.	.	TGTGCCTGGAGTGGCACCAACATGGGAAACACCATATATTTT	CAWSGTNMGNTIYF
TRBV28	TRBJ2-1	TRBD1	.	TGTGCCAGCATTATACCAGGGGGCGGTGAGCAGTTCTTC	CASIIPGGGEQFF
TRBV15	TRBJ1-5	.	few	TGTGCCACCAGCAGAGATTGGGAGTCCAATCAGCCCCAGCATTTT	CATSRDWESNQPQHF
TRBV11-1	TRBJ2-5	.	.	TGTGCCAGCAGCTTAGATGGGCAGGGGACGACCCAGTACTTC	CASSLDGQGTTQYF
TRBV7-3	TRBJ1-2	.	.	TGTGCCAGCAGCTTGGACAGCTCCAACTATGGCTACACCTTC	CASSLDSSNYGYTF